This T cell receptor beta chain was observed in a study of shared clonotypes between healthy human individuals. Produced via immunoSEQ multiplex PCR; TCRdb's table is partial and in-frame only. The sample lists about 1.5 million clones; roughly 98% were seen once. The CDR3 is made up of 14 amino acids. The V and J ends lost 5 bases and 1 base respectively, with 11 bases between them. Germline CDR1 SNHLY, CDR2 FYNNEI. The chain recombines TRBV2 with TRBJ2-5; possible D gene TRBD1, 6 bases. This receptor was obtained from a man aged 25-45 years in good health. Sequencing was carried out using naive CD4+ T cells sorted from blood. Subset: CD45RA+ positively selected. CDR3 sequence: CASSLTRGQETQYF. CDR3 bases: TGTGCCAGCAGTCTTACCAGGGGCCAAGAGACCCAGTACTTC.